The source of this T cell receptor beta chain is a study of T cell therapy after organ transplantation (dated by TCRdb to between 2018 and 2020). Background for the entire study: Therapy products were autologous CMV-specific T cells expanded in vitro for around 13 days with a peptide pool of 30 HLA class I and II CMV epitopes. Short-term post-therapy blood samples were obtained 4 to 8 weeks after therapy was completed. The median number of CMV-specific T cells given to patients was 1.92 x 10^8, delivered over 2 to 6 intravenous infusions. This study was a follow-up analysis of the TRBV repertoire from an open-label phase I trial that tested autologous CMV-specific adoptive T cell therapy in people who had received solid-organ transplants. Long-term post-therapy samples were obtainable from only about 75% of the 10 patients. Of the ten or so patients, eight were classified as clinical responders and two as nonresponders. Patients were given up to 6 doses of T cells at 2-week intervals and were followed for roughly 30 weeks after finishing therapy.

The sample's time point label, decoded: 4-8 weeks after completion of therapy. Patients were solid-organ transplant recipients with drug-resistant/recurrent cytomegalovirus. Some eleven trial participants were selected for repertoire analysis based on availability of post-therapy peripheral blood mononuclear cells. Viable CD3+CD8+CD4- lymphocytes were isolated from PBMCs by sorting on a BD FACSAria III. The Qiagen DNeasy Kit was used to extract genomic DNA from sorted cells. The immunoSEQ two-step, bias-controlled multiplex PCR assay was used to amplify TRB CDR3 regions from genomic DNA. Sequencing of CDR3 libraries was carried out on an Illumina NextSeq 500. As for how the authors treated the data: The immunoSEQ Analyzer platform was used for initial alignment and bioinformatics, including bias normalization against synthetic CDR3 analogs. V, D and J gene annotation followed the IMGT database definitions. Further TRBV analyses used VDJtools version 1.1.10 and the R package tcR version 2.2.1.11 with default settings. GLIPH analysis was done using default settings in version 1.0. In CDR3 sequences with at least 5 reads, significant changes in clonotype frequency were tested by a 2-sided binomial test with Benjamini-Hochberg correction (alpha = 0.01). TCRdb took this table from immuneACCESS and kept in-frame rearrangements with V and J called. Such tables lack part of the clones; where checked against another copy, unresolved V genes explain under half of the gap, and the rest is unexplained. From that table come the V and J calls and clone size; the DNA was used to work out D and trimming. The sample table records just under 20,000 clones; around 80% of these occur just once. In total, the top ten clones hold about 10% of the sample.

Points on this clone: No cognate antigen has been identified for it. Qualities for individual bases were not recorded, and no much larger clone is one base off.

Looking up the germline V gene yields CDR1 SGHDN and CDR2 FVKESK. The CDR3 runs 12 amino acids, cysteine and phenylalanine included. Just the 36-base CDR3 DNA is kept, in frame starting at base 1. The V and J ends are trimmed by 1 base and 6 bases, leaving 7 bases between them. The paper's findings and limits, for the study overall: Both transferred clonotypes and endogenous clonotypes not detected in the therapy products appeared to be included in post-therapy reconstitution. Before therapy, nonresponders had marked clonal expansions, and after therapy the repertoires of nonresponders changed only minimally. Fold change in CD8 clonality after therapy was inversely correlated with pretherapy clonality, suggesting that less biased repertoires were more receptive to remodeling. Assessment of confounders such as concurrent antirejection and antiviral medications was prevented by the small cohort. The small number of expansions detected in nonresponders may reflect reduced sample coverage resulting from poor CD8+ T cell yield.

The source was CD8+ T cells from blood, collected after autologous CMV-specific T cell therapy. In this chain, TRBV14 is recombined with TRBJ2-7; the D gene lacks a confident call. The clonotype originates from a human patient who had received a solid organ transplant and had CMV disease. Because of the transplant, the T cells may be the graft donor's rather than the patient's own. The sequence in DNA is TGTGCCAGCAGCCAAGGTATTCTCGAGCAGTACTTC. Translated, it gives CASSQGILEQYF.